These 19 T cell receptor beta chains share one sample of origin, sequenced in a study of Graves' ophthalmopathy and Graves' hyperthyroidism. The sequenced template was RNA, covering the TCR beta CDR3 region. RT-PCR was first run with HTBI primers, then multiplex PCR in a second round. TCRdb ran MiXCR on the multiplex PCR reads and lists one entry per CDR3 protein. Of around 400,000 distinct CDR3 sequences in the sample, 21% are singletons; the top ten hold 3%. The source material was peripheral blood. The receptors derive from a woman aged 18-35 years with stable Graves' hyperthyroidism.

Concerning this clonotype itself: The missing conserved phenylalanine or tryptophan at the end of this CDR3 makes a read error likely. V usage is TRBV15 and J usage is TRBJ2-5; TRBD2 agrees at 8 bases. CDR3 length equals 15 residues. CDR1 is LNHNV and CDR2 is YYDKDF in the germline V gene (reference sequence). The V gene end was trimmed by 6 bases and the J gene end by 4 bases; junction bases not matched to a gene: 10. Written as DNA, the CDR3 is TGTGCCACCAGGGCCGGGAGGGCCCTTGGAGAGACCCAGTACTCC. It yields the protein CATRAGRALGETQYS.

The rearrangement links TRBV15 to TRBJ1-1; possibly TRBD1 for D (5 bases). CDR3 length equals 16 residues. CDR1 is LNHNV and CDR2 is YYDKDF in the germline V gene (reference sequence). Trimming removed 0 bases from V and 0 bases from J, with 11 bases in between. The CDR3 reads CATSREVKGMNTEAFF. The CDR3, as DNA: TGTGCCACCAGCAGAGAAGTGAAGGGGATGAACACTGAAGCTTTCTTT. Using reference TRBV15 and TRBJ1-1 for the parts outside the CDR3, the full variable domain is DAMVIQNPRYQVTQFGKPVTLSCSQTLNHNVMYWYQQKSSQAPKLLFHYYDKDFNNEADTPDNFQSRRPNTSFCFLDIRSPGLGDTAMYLCATSREVKGMNTEAFFGQGTRLTVV.

This clonotype came up many times. V gene TRBV4-1 combines with J gene TRBJ1-1; 7 bases map to TRBD1. The CDR3 consists of 16 residues. From germline, CDR1 is MGHRA and CDR2 YSYEKL. V lost 3 bases, J lost 0 bases, and 7 bases stayed unmatched. The CDR3 reads CASSQHQDRLNTEAFF. CDR3 nucleotides: TGCGCCAGCAGCCAGCACCAGGACAGGTTGAACACTGAAGCTTTCTTT.

This clonotype was recorded many times. The chain recombines TRBV6-1 with TRBJ2-2; 7 bases fit TRBD2. The CDR3 loop spans 15 amino acids. Trimming at V came to 1 base and at J to 1 base, leaving 0 bases not matched to a gene. Germline V CDR1 and CDR2: MNHNS, SASEGT. The CDR3 coding sequence is TGTGCCAGCAGTGAAGGCGGGAGGAACACCGGGGAGCTGTTTTTT. Translation: CASSEGGRNTGELFF.

This clonotype was observed at least ten times. The chain couples TRBV7-2 to TRBJ2-2; D is ambiguous. CDR1 is SGHTA, CDR2 FQGNSA, per germline. The CDR3 spans 14 residues. V was pared by 7 bases and J by 6 bases, with 15 bases between. The CDR3 nucleotides read TGTGCCAGCATCGCCGGGCCCAATGCCGGGGAGCTGTTTTTT. Its protein product is CASIAGPNAGELFF.

This clonotype was detected ten times or more. The J gene is TRBJ2-7, the V gene TRBV27, with TRBD2 matching over 8 bases. CDR1 MNHEY and CDR2 SMNVEV come from the germline V gene (reference sequence). This CDR3 comprises 13 residues. The trim removed 6 bases at V and 3 bases at J, leaving 4 bases unmatched. Written as DNA, the CDR3 is TGTGCCAGCAGCTTCGGGACTAGCTACGAGCAGTACTTC. This codes for CASSFGTSYEQYF.

The table lists this clonotype with many counts. The DNA of the CDR3 is TGTGCCTGGAGTGTAAACCCGAACACCGGGGAGCTGTTTTTT. It codes for CAWSVNPNTGELFF. This chain connects TRBV30 to TRBJ2-2; D unclear. Looked up from germline, CDR1 is GTSNPN and CDR2 is SVGIG (reference sequence). CDR3 length: 14 residues. The V and J ends lost 0 bases and 0 bases respectively, with 5 bases between them.

The rearrangement joins TRBV7-2 to TRBJ2-5; 8 nucleotides agree with TRBD2. The last part of the DNA fits TRBJ2-7 better; the J call may be wrong. This CDR3 is built from 14 residues. The V gene's germline CDR1 is SGHTA and CDR2 FQGNSA. CDR3 DNA sequence: TGTGCCAGCAGCTTTGGGGCGGGAGGAGGCGAGCAGTACTTC. It yields the protein CASSFGAGGGEQYF.

CDR3 in amino acids: CASSLENGVSPLHF. The CDR3 region has the DNA TGTGCCAGCAGTTTGGAGAACGGAGTTTCACCCCTCCACTTT. The J gene is TRBJ1-6, the V gene TRBV12-3 or TRBV12-4; D call uncertain. The V end was cut by 3 bases, the J end by 9 bases, with 12 bases between. This CDR3 contains 14 residues.

The chain joins TRBV6-2 or TRBV6-3 to TRBJ1-2; D not certain. Germline values: CDR1 MNHEY, CDR2 SVGEGT. CDR3 size: 13 residues. Trimming pared 0 bases from V and 8 bases from J, leaving 10 bases between. CDR3 sequence: CASSYSQGPGYTF. CDR3 bases: TGTGCCAGCAGTTACTCTCAAGGGCCCGGCTACACCTTC.

This clonotype was detected ten times or more. The J gene is TRBJ2-6, the V gene TRBV12-3 or TRBV12-4; TRBD1 might be the D (6 bases). V gave up 2 bases and J gave up 2 bases, with 22 bases separating them. CDR3 length: 20 amino acids. CDR3 bases: TGTGCCAGCAGTTTAAGGGGGATTAACGGAATTGGCGCTGGGGCCAACGTCCTGACTTTC. Encoded protein: CASSLRGINGIGAGANVLTF.

This clonotype showed up many times. The chain links TRBV11-2 to TRBJ2-5; 11 bases are shared with TRBD2. Germline trimming cut 0 bases from V and 5 bases from J; bases unmatched to any gene: 5. CDR1 SGHAT and CDR2 FQNNGV come from the germline V gene. The CDR3 contains 16 residues. CDR3 amino acids: CASSLDMTSGKETQYF. The DNA for the CDR3 is TGTGCCAGCAGCTTAGATATGACTAGCGGGAAGGAGACCCAGTACTTC.

This clonotype occurred a few times. The rearrangement uses TRBV27 and TRBJ1-2, with D possibly being TRBD1 (6 bases). The CDR3 contains 15 residues. Per germline, CDR1 MNHEY and CDR2 SMNVEV (reference sequence). The V gene lost 0 bases and the J gene lost 2 bases, with 10 bases spanning the gap. The CDR3, as DNA: TGTGCCAGCAGTTTATCTTACAGGGCGAACTATGGCTACACCTTC. This codes for CASSLSYRANYGYTF.

Only a few counts were recorded for this clonotype. An end of the junction differs from the germline gene, which may be a read error. The V and J genes are TRBV19 and TRBJ1-1; perhaps TRBD1 as D (5 bases). The CDR3 spans 13 residues. Germline V gives CDR1 LNHDA, CDR2 SQIVND (reference sequence). CDR3 coding DNA: TGTGCCAGTAGTATTCAGGGCGGCACTGGAGCTTTCTTT. It is translated as CASSIQGGTGAFF.

At least ten counts were recorded for this clonotype. This sequence joins TRBV28 and TRBJ2-7, with 10 bases identical to TRBD1. Germline loops: CDR1 MDHEN, CDR2 SYDVKM. With 6 bases clipped from V and 5 bases from J, the junction kept 4 bases outside the gene matches. The CDR3 has 13 residues. The CDR3 sequence: CASRGQGFNEQYF. CDR3 coding DNA: TGTGCCAGCAGGGGACAGGGGTTTAACGAGCAGTACTTC. The whole variable domain, remainder taken from reference TRBV28 and TRBJ2-7, is DVKVTQSSRYLVKRTGEKVFLECVQDMDHENMFWYRQDPGLGLRLIYFSYDVKMKEKGDIPEGYSVSREKKERFSLILESASTNQTSMYLCASRGQGFNEQYFGPGTRLTVT.

This clonotype occurred many times. J is TRBJ2-7 and V is TRBV20-1, with D perhaps TRBD2 (5 bases). This CDR3 comprises 12 residues. V dropped 3 bases and J dropped 3 bases, with 9 bases sitting between them. Germline CDR1 is DFQATT and CDR2 is SNEGSKA (reference sequence). CDR3 region: CSARDWDYEQYF. The CDR3 region has the DNA TGCAGTGCTAGGGACTGGGACTACGAGCAGTACTTC.

Comments on this clonotype: At one end, the junction sequence differs from germline, possibly due to a read error. V and J are TRBV29-1 and TRBJ2-4; TRBD2 matches 7 bases. The CDR3 is made up of 18 amino acids. Germline loops: CDR1 SQVTM, CDR2 ANQGSEA. CDR3 sequence: CSVEEASGKPGTKNMQYF. The CDR3 bases are TGCAGCGTTGAAGAGGCTAGCGGCAAACCCGGGACCAAAAACATGCAGTACTTC.

This clonotype has at least ten counts. This chain links TRBV6-5 with TRBJ1-5; a possible D gene is TRBD1 (5 bases). The CDR3 totals 15 residues. V was shortened by 0 bases and J by 2 bases, with 8 bases between the two germline ends. The V gene's germline CDR1 is MNHEY and CDR2 SVGAGI. The CDR3 spells CASSYSGGGNQPQHF. CDR3 DNA: TGTGCCAGCAGTTACTCGGGGGGAGGCAATCAGCCCCAGCATTTT.

The table lists this clonotype with many counts. This chain joins TRBV10-3 and TRBJ2-7; possibly TRBD1 for D (5 bases). V was shortened by 0 bases and J by 0 bases, with 12 bases between the two germline ends. The length of the CDR3 is 16 residues. Germline V lookup: CDR1 ENHRY, CDR2 SYGVKD. CDR3 nucleotide sequence: TGTGCCATCAGTGAGTCTTCAGGGATCGCCTCCTACGAGCAGTACTTC. This encodes CAISESSGIASYEQYF.